These 2 T cell receptor beta chains were all obtained from the same sample, sequenced in a study of blood T cell repertoires in COVID-19. Profiling relied on immunoSEQ multiplex PCR, and the TCRdb table lists in-frame clones only, not all of them. This sample carries 200,000 to 250,000 clones, roughly 90% of them seen once, and the ten largest clones take roughly 2.2%. The sequenced sample consisted of peripheral blood. The receptors derive from a woman aged 45 to 65 with acute or convalescent COVID-19.

This clone was seen only a few times. The chain is built from TRBV11-3 and TRBJ1-4; 11 bases align to TRBD1. Trimming at V came to 4 bases and at J to 7 bases, leaving 8 bases not matched to a gene. The CDR3 consists of 16 residues. Germline V gives CDR1 SGHNT, CDR2 YENEEA. The CDR3 protein is CASSSGTGGSREKLFF. The CDR3 region has the DNA TGTGCCAGCAGCTCCGGGACAGGGGGAAGTCGTGAAAAACTGTTTTTT. The full variable domain, with the rest looked up from reference TRBV11-3 and TRBJ1-4, is EAGVVQSPRYKIIEKKQPVAFWCNPISGHNTLYWYLQNLGQGPELLIRYENEEAVDDSQLPKDRFSAERLKGVDSTLKIQPAELGDSAVYLCASSSGTGGSREKLFFGSGTQLSVL.

V usage is TRBV10-3 and J usage is TRBJ2-1, with TRBD1 matching over 8 bases. The CDR3 consists of 13 residues. Germline CDR1 ENHRY, CDR2 SYGVKD. After removal of 8 bases from V and 7 bases from J, the junction contained 7 bases not matched to a gene. Written as DNA, the CDR3 is TGTGCCATCCAACAGGGGGGCTTTAATGAGCAGTTCTTC. This translates into CAIQQGGFNEQFF.